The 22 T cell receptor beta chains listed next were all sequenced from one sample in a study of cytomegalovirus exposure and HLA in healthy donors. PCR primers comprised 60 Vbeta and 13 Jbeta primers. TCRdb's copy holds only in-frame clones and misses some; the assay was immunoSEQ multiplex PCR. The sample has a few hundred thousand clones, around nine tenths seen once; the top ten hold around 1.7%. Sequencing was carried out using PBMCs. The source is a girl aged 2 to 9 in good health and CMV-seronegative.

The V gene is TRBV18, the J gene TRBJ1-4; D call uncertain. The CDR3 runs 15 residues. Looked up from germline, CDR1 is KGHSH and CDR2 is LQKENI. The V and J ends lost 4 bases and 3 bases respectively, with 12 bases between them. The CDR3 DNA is TGTGCCAGCTCACGAGAGAGAACAGCTAATGAAAAACTGTTTTTT. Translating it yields CASSRERTANEKLFF.

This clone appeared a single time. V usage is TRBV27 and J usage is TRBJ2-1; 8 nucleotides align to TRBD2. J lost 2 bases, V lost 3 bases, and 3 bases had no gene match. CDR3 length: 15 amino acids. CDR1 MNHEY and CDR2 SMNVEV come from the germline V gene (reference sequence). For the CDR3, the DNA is TGTGCCAGCAGTTTCGGGACTAGGGCCTACAATGAGCAGTTCTTC. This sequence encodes CASSFGTRAYNEQFF.

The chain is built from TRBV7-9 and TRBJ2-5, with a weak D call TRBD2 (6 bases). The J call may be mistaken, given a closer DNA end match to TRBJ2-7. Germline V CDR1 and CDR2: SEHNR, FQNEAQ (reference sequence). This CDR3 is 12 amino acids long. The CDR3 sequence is CASSRAGNEQYF. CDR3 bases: TGTGCCAGCAGCCGTGCGGGAAACGAGCAGTACTTC.

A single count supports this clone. CDR3 bases: TGTGCCAGCAGTCCGACAGTGACCGGGGAGCTGTTTTTT. Amino acid sequence: CASSPTVTGELFF. The chain carries TRBV27 and TRBJ2-2; maybe TRBD1 (5 bases). Trimming shortened V by 5 bases and J by 5 bases, and 9 bases separated the two germline ends. This CDR3 has 13 residues. Germline CDR1 and CDR2: MNHEY and SMNVEV (reference sequence).

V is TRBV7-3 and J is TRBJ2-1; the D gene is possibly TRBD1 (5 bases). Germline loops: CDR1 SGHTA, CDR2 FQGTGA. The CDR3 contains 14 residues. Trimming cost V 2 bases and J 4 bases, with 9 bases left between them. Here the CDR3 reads CASSLGAAYNEQFF. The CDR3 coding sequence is TGTGCCAGCAGCTTAGGGGCGGCTTACAATGAGCAGTTCTTC.

The CDR3, as DNA: TGTGCCATGGGATCTAGCGGGGGGGCGTACGAGCAGTACTTC. It encodes CAMGSSGGAYEQYF. This chain uses TRBV10-3 with TRBJ2-7; TRBD2 aligns across 12 bases. There are 14 residues in the CDR3. CDR1 and CDR2 from the germline V gene are ENHRY and SYGVKD. V trimming: 9 bases; J trimming: 4 bases; junction bases outside the gene matches: 7.

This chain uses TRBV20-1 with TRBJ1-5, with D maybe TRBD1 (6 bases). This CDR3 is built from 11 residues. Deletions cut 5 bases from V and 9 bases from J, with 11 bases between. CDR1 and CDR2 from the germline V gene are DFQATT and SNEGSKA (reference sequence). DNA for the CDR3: TGCAGTGCTTCCCGAGGGGGGCCCCAGCATTTT. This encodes CSASRGGPQHF.

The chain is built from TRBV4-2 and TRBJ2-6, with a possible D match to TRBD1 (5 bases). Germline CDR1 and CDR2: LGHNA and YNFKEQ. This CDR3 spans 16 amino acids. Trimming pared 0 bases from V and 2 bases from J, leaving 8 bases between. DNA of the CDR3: TGTGCCAGCAGCCAAGATAGGGGTGCTGGGGCCAACGTCCTGACTTTC. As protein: CASSQDRGAGANVLTF.

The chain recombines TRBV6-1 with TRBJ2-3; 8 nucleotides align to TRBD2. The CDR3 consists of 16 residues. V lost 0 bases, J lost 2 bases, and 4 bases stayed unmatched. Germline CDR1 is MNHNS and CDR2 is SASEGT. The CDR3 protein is CASSEALAGSTDTQYF. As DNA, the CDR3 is TGTGCCAGCAGTGAAGCATTAGCGGGATCCACAGATACGCAGTATTTT.

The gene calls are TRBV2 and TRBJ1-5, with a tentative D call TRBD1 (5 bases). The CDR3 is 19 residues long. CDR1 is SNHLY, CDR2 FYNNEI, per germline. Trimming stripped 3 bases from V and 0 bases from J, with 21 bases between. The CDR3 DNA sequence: TGTGCCAGCAGTGATCGGGTTCTAAGGGGCGGCTATAGCAATCAGCCCCAGCATTTT. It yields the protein CASSDRVLRGGYSNQPQHF.

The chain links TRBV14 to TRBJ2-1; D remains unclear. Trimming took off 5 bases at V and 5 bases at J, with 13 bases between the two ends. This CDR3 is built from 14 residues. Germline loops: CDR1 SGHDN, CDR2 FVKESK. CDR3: CASSIRTRDNEQFF. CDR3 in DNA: TGTGCCAGCAGCATACGAACCCGGGACAATGAGCAGTTCTTC.

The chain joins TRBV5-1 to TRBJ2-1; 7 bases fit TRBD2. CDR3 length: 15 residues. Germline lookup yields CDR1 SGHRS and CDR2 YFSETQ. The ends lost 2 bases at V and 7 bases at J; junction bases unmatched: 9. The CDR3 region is CASSFSGGSSNEQFF. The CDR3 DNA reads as TGCGCCAGCAGCTTTAGTGGCGGGAGTTCAAATGAGCAGTTCTTC.

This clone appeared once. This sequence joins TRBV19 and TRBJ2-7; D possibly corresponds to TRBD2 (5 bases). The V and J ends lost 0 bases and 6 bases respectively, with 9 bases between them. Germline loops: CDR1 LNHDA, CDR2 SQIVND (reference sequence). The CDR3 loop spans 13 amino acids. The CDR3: CASSIDLGLEQYF. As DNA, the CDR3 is TGTGCCAGTAGTATAGATCTAGGACTCGAGCAGTACTTC.

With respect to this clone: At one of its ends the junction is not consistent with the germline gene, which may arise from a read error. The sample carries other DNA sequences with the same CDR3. The CDR3 DNA reads TGTGCCAGCAGCCTAGGAGGTAGCGGGGGAGGGCGTTACAATGAGCAGTTCTTC. This translates into CASSLGGSGGGRYNEQFF. This sequence joins TRBV13 and TRBJ2-1; 9 bases agree with TRBD2. Germline CDR1 is PRHDT and CDR2 is FYEKMQ (reference sequence). The CDR3 is made up of 18 amino acids. Drawing the rest from reference TRBV13 and TRBJ2-1, the complete variable domain is AAGVIQSPRHLIKEKRETATLKCYPIPRHDTVYWYQQGPGQDPQFLISFYEKMQSDKGSIPDRFSAQQFSDYHSELNMSSLELGDSALYFCASSLGGSGGGRYNEQFFGPGTRLTVL.

CDR3 nucleotides: TGTGCCAGCCGGACAGGCCTCCCTGATTCGTCCCTCCACTTT. It is translated as CASRTGLPDSSLHF. The chain uses TRBV30 and TRBJ1-6; TRBD1 agrees at 7 bases. The germline gives CDR1 GTSNPN, CDR2 SVGIG (reference sequence). This CDR3 is built from 14 residues. The J segment lost 14 bases and the V segment lost 8 bases, leaving 18 bases of the junction unmatched.

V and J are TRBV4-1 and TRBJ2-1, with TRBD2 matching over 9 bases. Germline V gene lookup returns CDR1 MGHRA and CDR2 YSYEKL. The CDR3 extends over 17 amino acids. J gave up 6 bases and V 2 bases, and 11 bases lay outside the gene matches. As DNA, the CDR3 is TGCGCCAGCAGCCAACTAGACTTGGGACTAGCAGGCAATGAGCAGTTCTTC. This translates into CASSQLDLGLAGNEQFF.

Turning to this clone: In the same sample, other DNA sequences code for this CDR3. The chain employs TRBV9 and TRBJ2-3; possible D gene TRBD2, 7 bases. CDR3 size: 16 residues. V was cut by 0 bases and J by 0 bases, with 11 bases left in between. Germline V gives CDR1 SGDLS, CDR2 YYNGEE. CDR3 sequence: CASSVAGGQSTDTQYF. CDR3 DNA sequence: TGTGCCAGCAGCGTAGCGGGGGGCCAAAGCACAGATACGCAGTATTTT.

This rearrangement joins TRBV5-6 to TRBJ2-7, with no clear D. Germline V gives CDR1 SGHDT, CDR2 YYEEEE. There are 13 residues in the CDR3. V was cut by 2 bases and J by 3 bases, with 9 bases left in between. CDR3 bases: TGTGCCAGCAGCTTCTGGCAAGACTACGAGCAGTACTTC. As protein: CASSFWQDYEQYF.

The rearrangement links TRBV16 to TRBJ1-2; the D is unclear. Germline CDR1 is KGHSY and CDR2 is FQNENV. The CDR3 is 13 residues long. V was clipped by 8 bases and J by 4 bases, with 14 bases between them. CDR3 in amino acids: CASDRGRSYGYTF. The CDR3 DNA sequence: TGTGCCAGCGACCGCGGTCGGAGCTATGGCTACACCTTC.

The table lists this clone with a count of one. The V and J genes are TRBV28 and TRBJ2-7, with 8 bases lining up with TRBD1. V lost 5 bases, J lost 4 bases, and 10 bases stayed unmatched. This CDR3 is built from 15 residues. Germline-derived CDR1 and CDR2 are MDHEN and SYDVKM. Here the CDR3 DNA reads TGTGCCAGCAGTACAAGGACAGGGTCTCCTTACGAGCAGTACTTC. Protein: CASSTRTGSPYEQYF.

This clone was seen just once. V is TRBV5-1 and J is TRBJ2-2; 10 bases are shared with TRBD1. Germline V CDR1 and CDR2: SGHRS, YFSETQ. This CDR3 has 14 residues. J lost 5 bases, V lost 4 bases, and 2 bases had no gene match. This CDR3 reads CASSPGQGTGELFF. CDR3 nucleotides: TGCGCCAGCAGCCCGGGACAGGGGACCGGGGAGCTGTTTTTT. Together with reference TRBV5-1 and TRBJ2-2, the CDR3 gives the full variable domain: KAGVTQTPRYLIKTRGQQVTLSCSPISGHRSVSWYQQTPGQGLQFLFEYFSETQRNKGNFPGRFSGRQFSNSRSEMNVSTLELGDSALYLCASSPGQGTGELFFGEGSRLTVL.

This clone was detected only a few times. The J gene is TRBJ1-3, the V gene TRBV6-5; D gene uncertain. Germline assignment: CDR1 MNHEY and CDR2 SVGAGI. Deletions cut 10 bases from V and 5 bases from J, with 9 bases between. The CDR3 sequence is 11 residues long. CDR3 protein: CATQARNTIYF. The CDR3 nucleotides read TGTGCCACCCAAGCCCGAAACACCATATATTTT.